Each of the 20 T cell receptor beta chains below was sequenced from the same sample in a study of shared clonotypes between healthy human individuals. Data came from immunoSEQ multiplex PCR; TCRdb stores just in-frame clones and leaves some out. The sample lists hundreds of thousands of clones, approximately 96% seen once, with 0.11% in the top ten. The naive CD8 subset, CD45RO-negative cells positively selected for CCR7, excluded terminally differentiated effector memory CD45RA+ cells. The sample consisted of naive CD8+ T cells sorted from blood. The receptors originated from a woman aged 25 to 39 in good health.

V is TRBV6-6 and J is TRBJ2-7, with D possibly TRBD2 on 5 matching bases. Trimming took off 2 bases at V and 3 bases at J, with 14 bases between the two ends. This CDR3 contains 15 residues. CDR1 is MNHNY, CDR2 SVGAGI, per germline (reference sequence). The CDR3 DNA reads as TGTGCCAGCAGTTACACCGTCGCGAGGGACTACGAGCAGTACTTC. It codes for CASSYTVARDYEQYF.

This sequence joins TRBV6-5 and TRBJ1-1, with a possible D match to TRBD1 (5 bases). There are 14 residues in the CDR3. Germline lookup yields CDR1 MNHEY and CDR2 SVGAGI. The germline V and J ends were trimmed by 5 bases and 2 bases, with 12 bases remaining between them. CDR3 in DNA: TGTGCCAGCAGTACCTTTGGGGACAACACTGAAGCTTTCTTT. It yields the protein CASSTFGDNTEAFF.

This clone was counted once. The chain employs TRBV11-2 and TRBJ2-7, with D perhaps TRBD2 (5 bases). Trimming left V 2 bases short and J 2 bases short, with 16 bases between. The germline gives CDR1 SGHAT, CDR2 FQNNGV. CDR3 length: 16 residues. In DNA form, the CDR3 reads TGTGCCAGCAGCTTAATGAGGGCTGAAGGACCCTACGAGCAGTACTTC. This gives the protein CASSLMRAEGPYEQYF.

This rearrangement joins TRBV27 to TRBJ1-2; TRBD1 matches 7 bases. V shed 6 bases, J shed 5 bases, and the junction held 6 bases outside the gene matches. The CDR3 extends over 13 amino acids. In germline, CDR1 is MNHEY, CDR2 SMNVEV (reference sequence). The CDR3 spells CASSHTGDYGYTF. CDR3 bases: TGTGCCAGCAGCCACACAGGGGATTATGGCTACACCTTC.

The chain joins TRBV9 to TRBJ2-7; D tentatively reads TRBD1 or TRBD2 (5 bases each). Per germline, CDR1 SGDLS and CDR2 YYNGEE. This CDR3 has 14 residues. V was cut by 3 bases and J by 1 base, with 11 bases left in between. CDR3 bases: TGTGCCAGCAGCGGACCGGGACGTTCCTACGAGCAGTACTTC. Translated, it gives CASSGPGRSYEQYF.

Note on this clone: This same CDR3 is encoded by further DNA sequences in the sample. The CDR3 coding sequence is TGCGCCAGCAGCCCTCGGGGCTACGAGCAGTACTTC. Residues: CASSPRGYEQYF. The V and J genes are TRBV5-1 and TRBJ2-7; a possible D gene is TRBD2 (5 bases). There are 12 residues in the CDR3. CDR1 is SGHRS and CDR2 is YFSETQ in the germline V gene. Trimming stripped 4 bases from V and 3 bases from J, with 8 bases between.

The rearrangement links TRBV13 to TRBJ2-1, with D maybe TRBD1 (5 bases). CDR1 is PRHDT, CDR2 FYEKMQ, per germline (reference sequence). The V end was cut by 0 bases, the J end by 3 bases, with 9 bases between. This CDR3 is built from 15 residues. DNA for the CDR3: TGTGCCAGCAGCTTAGGCAGGGCAAACTACAATGAGCAGTTCTTC. Translation gives CASSLGRANYNEQFF. Full variable domain (remainder filled in from reference TRBV13 and TRBJ2-1): AAGVIQSPRHLIKEKRETATLKCYPIPRHDTVYWYQQGPGQDPQFLISFYEKMQSDKGSIPDRFSAQQFSDYHSELNMSSLELGDSALYFCASSLGRANYNEQFFGPGTRLTVL.

Only one count was recorded for this clone. CDR3 region: CSVERSGGSYNEQFF. Here the CDR3 DNA reads TGCAGCGTTGAACGTAGCGGGGGCTCCTACAATGAGCAGTTCTTC. This chain joins TRBV29-1 and TRBJ2-1; TRBD2 matches 9 bases. The CDR3 has 15 amino acids. Germline V CDR1 and CDR2: SQVTM, ANQGSEA. Trimming at V came to 2 bases and at J to 0 bases, leaving 2 bases not matched to a gene.

The count of this clone is one. The chain combines TRBV5-6 with TRBJ1-1, with D unclear. CDR3 length equals 13 residues. CDR1 SGHDT and CDR2 YYEEEE come from the germline V gene. Trimming shortened V by 4 bases and J by 1 base, and 8 bases separated the two germline ends. The CDR3 loop is CASSRSGNTEAFF. The CDR3, as DNA: TGTGCCAGCAGCCGAAGTGGGAACACTGAAGCTTTCTTT.

The chain couples TRBV19 to TRBJ1-1; weak D call: TRBD1 (5 bases). Trimming took off 0 bases at V and 4 bases at J, with 21 bases between the two ends. Germline CDR1 reads LNHDA; CDR2 reads SQIVND (reference sequence). CDR3 length equals 18 residues. Here the CDR3 reads CASSIDWAGPGRGTEAFF. Written as DNA, the CDR3 is TGTGCCAGTAGTATAGATTGGGCGGGCCCCGGGAGGGGCACTGAAGCTTTCTTT.

In the case of this clone: The same CDR3 also results from other DNA sequences found in this sample. V gene TRBV27 combines with J gene TRBJ2-1; possible D gene TRBD2, 5 bases. Germline CDR1 MNHEY, CDR2 SMNVEV (reference sequence). The germline V and J ends were trimmed by 4 bases and 3 bases, with 7 bases remaining between them. The CDR3 is 13 amino acids. As DNA, the CDR3 is TGTGCCAGCAGTTCCGACTACTACAATGAGCAGTTCTTC. Translation: CASSSDYYNEQFF.

The V call is TRBV2, the J call TRBJ2-5; possibly TRBD1 or TRBD2 for D (5 bases each). Trimming cost V 6 bases and J 1 base, with 12 bases left between them. Germline CDR1 is SNHLY and CDR2 is FYNNEI. This CDR3 is 14 amino acids long. The CDR3 region has the DNA TGTGCCAGCAGGGGGCAGGGAGTCCAAGAGACCCAGTACTTC. Its protein is CASRGQGVQETQYF. The whole variable domain, filled in from reference TRBV2 and TRBJ2-5, reads EPEVTQTPSHQVTQMGQEVILRCVPISNHLYFYWYRQILGQKVEFLVSFYNNEISEKSEIFDDQFSVERPDGSNFTLKIRSTKLEDSAMYFCASRGQGVQETQYFGPGTRLLVL.

The chain carries TRBV5-1 and TRBJ2-3, with 8 nucleotides matching TRBD1. Germline trimming cut 4 bases from V and 2 bases from J; bases unmatched to any gene: 15. Germline V gives CDR1 SGHRS, CDR2 YFSETQ. The CDR3 is 18 amino acids. The CDR3: CASSAGLRGLKHTDTQYF. CDR3 coding DNA: TGCGCCAGCAGCGCCGGCCTCAGGGGGCTAAAGCACACAGATACGCAGTATTTT. The full variable domain, with the rest looked up from reference TRBV5-1 and TRBJ2-3, is KAGVTQTPRYLIKTRGQQVTLSCSPISGHRSVSWYQQTPGQGLQFLFEYFSETQRNKGNFPGRFSGRQFSNSRSEMNVSTLELGDSALYLCASSAGLRGLKHTDTQYFGPGTRLTVL.

The rearrangement joins TRBV7-8 to TRBJ2-1; D may be TRBD1 (5 bases). Trimming stripped 4 bases from V and 8 bases from J, with 9 bases between. The CDR3 has 12 amino acids. Germline CDR1 SGHVS, CDR2 FQNEAQ. This chain's CDR3 is CASSSGAYEQFF. As DNA, the CDR3 is TGTGCCAGCAGCTCTGGGGCCTATGAGCAGTTCTTC.

The chain links TRBV19 to TRBJ2-7, with TRBD1 identical over 10 bases. V dropped 6 bases and J dropped 3; count of bases not matched to a gene: 8. The CDR3 has 15 amino acids. Germline-derived CDR1 and CDR2 are LNHDA and SQIVND (reference sequence). DNA of the CDR3: TGTGCCAGTAGCGGACCGGGACAGGGGTTCTACGAGCAGTACTTC. This gives the protein CASSGPGQGFYEQYF.

Remarks on this clone: Different DNA sequences within this sample yield the same CDR3. The chain employs TRBV7-9 and TRBJ2-7; D is tentatively TRBD1 or TRBD2 (6 bases each). In germline, CDR1 is SEHNR, CDR2 FQNEAQ (reference sequence). V lost 1 base to trimming and J lost 3 bases, with 10 bases between them. The CDR3 contains 14 residues. In DNA form, the CDR3 reads TGTGCCAGCAGCTTAGAAGGGGGGAGCTACGAGCAGTACTTC. Residues: CASSLEGGSYEQYF.

The chain is built from TRBV28 and TRBJ2-3, with D perhaps TRBD1 (6 bases). The germline V and J ends were trimmed by 6 bases and 7 bases, with 17 bases remaining between them. This CDR3 comprises 14 residues. The germline gives CDR1 MDHEN, CDR2 SYDVKM. DNA of the CDR3: TGTGCCAGCAGGCACGGGACAAACAAACATACGCAGTATTTT. Protein: CASRHGTNKHTQYF.

This sequence joins TRBV28 and TRBJ2-3; 10 bases align to TRBD2. CDR1 and CDR2 (germline): MDHEN, SYDVKM. V shed 5 bases, J shed 4 bases, and the junction held 6 bases outside the gene matches. This CDR3 region has 15 residues. CDR3 sequence: CASSLRLAGADTQYF. CDR3 coding DNA: TGTGCCAGCAGTCTTAGACTAGCGGGTGCAGATACGCAGTATTTT.

This chain uses TRBV15 with TRBJ2-7, with D uncertain. From germline, CDR1 is LNHNV and CDR2 YYDKDF (reference sequence). There are 16 residues in the CDR3. Trimming took 5 bases from V and 2 from J, leaving 19 bases between them. Here the CDR3 DNA reads TGTGCCACCAGCGGCCGGGCACCGGTTATCGCCTACGAGCAGTACTTC. This sequence encodes CATSGRAPVIAYEQYF.

This chain links TRBV10-2 with TRBJ2-7; 7 positions match TRBD1. V shed 6 bases, J shed 6 bases, and the junction held 8 bases outside the gene matches. CDR1 and CDR2 from the germline V gene are WSHSY and SAAADI. The CDR3 contains 13 residues. CDR3 sequence: CASREFRGTEQYF. The CDR3 nucleotides read TGCGCCAGCAGGGAATTCAGGGGGACCGAGCAGTACTTC.